The entry below describes one T cell receptor beta chain. V lost 5 bases, J lost 5 bases, and 18 bases lay in between. This CDR3 region has 15 residues. Per germline, CDR1 SEHNR and CDR2 FQNEAQ (reference sequence). The data stem from a study of blood T cells in healthy people across ages. The second PCR ran roughly 6 to 11 cycles with a sample-barcoded 5' primer and J-beta primers. TCRdb re-called the 5' RACE reads with MiXCR, one entry per CDR3 protein. Of around 800,000 distinct CDR3 sequences in the sample, more than 25% were seen once. These same records also appear under a second study, on T cells of mothers and their children.

The sequence was collected from a boy younger than 18 in good health. The chain employs TRBV7-9 and TRBJ1-2, with D perhaps TRBD1 (5 bases). The sample consisted of blood. The CDR3, as DNA: TGTGCCAGCAGCCCCCCGAGACAGCTCCTTTATGGCTACACCTTC. Translated: CASSPPRQLLYGYTF.